These 26 T cell receptor beta chains originate from one sample sequenced in a study of T-cell reconstitution after alpha-beta-depleted transplantation in children (dated by TCRdb to about 2016). The treatment or condition label here, explained by the study, means: allogeneic hematopoietic cell transplantation with graft depleted of TCRalphabeta T cells and CD19 B cells. Receptors were amplified or captured by PCR. The instrument was an Illumina HiSeq 2500. Molecular barcoding was employed in the preparation of TCR libraries, with unique molecular identifiers being used to normalize TCRbeta repertoire quantification. TCRdb reran the public reads through fastp at Q25 and MiXCR, keeping productive beta chains. One record per CDR3 amino acid sequence lists the most common genes and DNA. This sample is represented by about 250,000 distinct CDR3 sequences; 20% to 30% of them were singletons. In total, the top ten clones hold around 4.8% of the sample.

The specimen comprised PBMCs, mostly from graft donor cells, sampled 360 days after TCRalphabeta/CD19-depleted stem cell transplant. The receptors originated from a female patient younger than 10 who had a stem cell transplant for congenital amegakaryocytic thrombocytopenia, so the T cells may come from the graft donor.

This chain joins TRBV20-1 and TRBJ2-5; 7 bases fit TRBD1. The CDR3 covers 15 residues. Germline V gene sequence: CDR1 DFQATT, CDR2 SNEGSKA (reference sequence). Trimming at V came to 6 bases and at J to 5 bases, leaving 15 bases not matched to a gene. The CDR3 DNA is TGCAGTGCAATACAGGGGCTCACAAGTTTTGAGACCCAGTACTTC. Translating it yields CSAIQGLTSFETQYF.

This chain connects TRBV20-1 to TRBJ1-5, with D perhaps matching TRBD1 (5 bases). V lost 6 bases, J lost 6 bases, and 9 bases lay in between. This CDR3 has 11 residues. Germline V gene data show CDR1 as DFQATT and CDR2 as SNEGSKA (reference sequence). In DNA form, the CDR3 reads TGCAGTGCAGGGGACCCTCAGCCCCAGCATTTT. This translates into CSAGDPQPQHF.

The chain employs TRBV7-9 and TRBJ2-5; D unresolved. Per the germline V gene, CDR1 is SEHNR and CDR2 is FQNEAQ (reference sequence). This CDR3 comprises 11 residues. V shed 7 bases and J shed 2 bases, with 5 bases lying between them. CDR3 DNA: TGTGCCAGCATCTATCAAGAGACCCAGTACTTC. Translation: CASIYQETQYF.

This sequence joins TRBV20-1 and TRBJ2-1, with 8 bases lining up with TRBD1. Germline-derived CDR1 and CDR2 are DFQATT and SNEGSKA (reference sequence). After removal of 6 bases from V and 0 bases from J, the junction contained 10 bases not matched to a gene. The CDR3 sequence is 16 residues long. CDR3 residues: CSAGTGLYPSYNEQFF. CDR3 DNA: TGCAGTGCCGGGACAGGTCTTTATCCCTCCTACAATGAGCAGTTCTTC.

The rearrangement joins TRBV30 to TRBJ2-7; 7 bases agree with TRBD1. The CDR3 runs 13 residues. Germline values: CDR1 GTSNPN, CDR2 SVGIG (reference sequence). J gave up 3 bases and V 0 bases, and 2 bases lay outside the gene matches. This CDR3 is CAWSVGTVYEQYF. The CDR3, as DNA: TGTGCCTGGAGTGTGGGGACAGTCTACGAGCAGTACTTC.

The chain links TRBV28 to TRBJ1-1; 8 nucleotides align to TRBD1. Germline V gene data show CDR1 as MDHEN and CDR2 as SYDVKM. The CDR3 length is 15 residues. Trimming removed 11 bases from V and 3 bases from J; junction bases left unmatched: 14. CDR3 nucleotides: TGTGCCGCGGGGGGGGCAGGGGGCCCGGACACTGAAGCTTTCTTT. It codes for CAAGGAGGPDTEAFF.

This clonotype has a handful of counts. In nucleotides, the CDR3 is TGCAGTGCTAGATCCACCCGGGACAGGCACAATCAGCCCCAGCATTTT. This gives the protein CSARSTRDRHNQPQHF. The chain combines TRBV20-1 with TRBJ1-5, with TRBD1 matching over 8 bases. J gave up 3 bases and V 2 bases, and 9 bases lay outside the gene matches. This CDR3 comprises 16 residues. CDR1 and CDR2 (germline): DFQATT, SNEGSKA (reference sequence).

The chain carries TRBV12-3 or TRBV12-4 and TRBJ2-4; TRBD1 matches 11 bases. The CDR3 is made up of 18 amino acids. J was trimmed by 0 bases and V by 5 bases; bases with no gene match: 9. The CDR3 is CASSPDRGLSIAKNIQYF. The CDR3 DNA reads TGTGCCAGCAGTCCGGACAGGGGGCTGTCCATAGCCAAAAACATTCAGTACTTC.

The rearrangement joins TRBV28 to TRBJ2-3; D assignment may be TRBD1 or TRBD2 (5 bases each). The V end was cut by 1 base, the J end by 3 bases, with 11 bases between. This CDR3 region has 15 residues. CDR1 and CDR2 (germline): MDHEN, SYDVKM. The CDR3 spells CASSLLGVHTDTQYF. Here the CDR3 DNA reads TGTGCCAGCAGTTTATTGGGGGTTCATACAGATACGCAGTATTTT.

V usage is TRBV5-1 and J usage is TRBJ2-3; 11 nucleotides line up with TRBD2. Germline trimming cut 0 bases from V and 2 bases from J; bases unmatched to any gene: 2. Germline V CDR1 and CDR2: SGHRS, YFSETQ. The CDR3 spans 16 residues. CDR3 nucleotides: TGCGCCAGCAGCTTGGTGACTAGCGGGGTCACAGATACGCAGTATTTT. It codes for CASSLVTSGVTDTQYF.

This clonotype has a count of ten or more. The chain recombines TRBV4-1 with TRBJ2-1; D might be TRBD2 (5 bases). This CDR3 comprises 14 residues. V gave up 1 base and J gave up 9 bases, with 13 bases separating them. Per the germline V gene, CDR1 is MGHRA and CDR2 is YSYEKL. For the CDR3, the DNA is TGCGCCAGCAGCCAAGGTCGCCAGGCGGGTGAGCAGTTCTTC. This sequence encodes CASSQGRQAGEQFF.

The table lists this clonotype with many counts. This chain connects TRBV7-9 to TRBJ2-2; TRBD2 matches 7 bases. The V segment lost 4 bases and the J segment 0 bases; nucleotides outside the gene matches: 2. The CDR3 has 15 residues. The germline CDR1 and CDR2 sequences are SEHNR and FQNEAQ (reference sequence). The CDR3 here is CASSSLAANTGELFF. CDR3 sequence (DNA): TGTGCCAGCAGCTCTCTAGCGGCGAACACCGGGGAGCTGTTTTTT.

The chain has TRBV14 and TRBJ2-7; D possibly corresponds to TRBD1 (6 bases). Germline V gene lookup returns CDR1 SGHDN and CDR2 FVKESK. The CDR3 consists of 12 residues. The ends were cut back, 4 bases at V and 8 bases at J, with 12 bases in the middle. The CDR3 region has the DNA TGTGCCAGCAGCCCGGGGACAAGGCAGCAGTACTTC. It encodes CASSPGTRQQYF.

This clonotype showed up many times. The genes are TRBV5-1 and TRBJ2-1, with D perhaps TRBD1 (8 bases). Trimming took off 5 bases at V and 4 bases at J, with 19 bases between the two ends. CDR1 and CDR2 (germline): SGHRS, YFSETQ. CDR3 length equals 16 residues. The CDR3 region has the DNA TGCGCCAGCAGACTACAGGGGGGGCTTATTTACAATGAGCAGTTCTTC. It translates to CASRLQGGLIYNEQFF.

The genes are TRBV20-1 and TRBJ2-4; tentative D call: TRBD2 (5 bases). The V end lost 1 base, the J end lost 0 bases, and 13 bases lay between the germline ends. Germline CDR1 reads DFQATT; CDR2 reads SNEGSKA (reference sequence). This CDR3 spans 16 amino acids. The CDR3 region is CSARGSGGLAKNIQYF. In nucleotides, the CDR3 is TGCAGTGCTAGAGGCTCTGGCGGACTAGCCAAAAACATTCAGTACTTC.

This clonotype has just a few counts. This rearrangement joins TRBV6-2 or TRBV6-3 to TRBJ2-7, with 11 bases matching TRBD2. Germline lookup yields CDR1 MNHEY and CDR2 SVGEGT. With 5 bases clipped from V and 2 bases from J, the junction kept 5 bases outside the gene matches. The CDR3 has 15 residues. Here the CDR3 reads CASSTSGSYAYEQYF. The CDR3 bases are TGTGCCAGCAGTACTAGCGGGAGTTATGCCTACGAGCAGTACTTC.

Here the CDR3 DNA reads TGTGCCAGCAGCTTAGGGACGTTCAATGAGCAGTTCTTC. Translated, it gives CASSLGTFNEQFF. This chain joins TRBV11-2 and TRBJ2-1, with unresolved D. Germline V gene data show CDR1 as SGHAT and CDR2 as FQNNGV. V lost 1 base and J 6 bases, leaving 7 bases between the germline ends. CDR3 size: 13 residues.

The V gene is TRBV4-1, the J gene TRBJ2-3, with 7 positions matching TRBD2. Germline CDR1 and CDR2: MGHRA and YSYEKL. The CDR3 is made up of 17 amino acids. Trimming at V came to 3 bases and at J to 0 bases, leaving 9 bases not matched to a gene. As DNA, the CDR3 is TGCGCCAGCAGCCATACCCAGGGAGGGGTTAGCACAGATACGCAGTATTTT. Its protein is CASSHTQGGVSTDTQYF.

The CDR3 loop is CSANLVASSGNTIYF. In nucleotides, the CDR3 is TGCAGTGCCAACCTGGTGGCATCCTCTGGAAACACCATATATTTT. The rearrangement uses TRBV20-1 and TRBJ1-3; D call uncertain. V was cut by 6 bases and J by 0 bases, with 15 bases left in between. The CDR3 has 15 amino acids. Germline V gene data show CDR1 as DFQATT and CDR2 as SNEGSKA (reference sequence).

This clonotype was observed a few times. The V call is TRBV6-5, the J call TRBJ1-3; maybe TRBD1 (5 bases). This CDR3 spans 16 amino acids. V lost 0 bases and J 2 bases, leaving 11 bases between the germline ends. Germline CDR1 is MNHEY and CDR2 is SVGAGI. This CDR3 is CASSYSTGGTGNTIYF. The CDR3 DNA follows: TGTGCCAGCAGTTACTCGACGGGGGGAACTGGAAACACCATATATTTT.

The J gene is TRBJ2-2, the V gene TRBV14; D may correspond to TRBD1 or TRBD2 (5 bases each). The CDR3 contains 18 residues. From germline, CDR1 is SGHDN and CDR2 FVKESK. The germline V and J ends were trimmed by 4 bases and 6 bases, with 24 bases remaining between them. The CDR3 nucleotides read TGTGCCAGCAGCCTAACATTAACAGGTCTTCGGGGTTCCGGGGAGCTGTTTTTT. Translation: CASSLTLTGLRGSGELFF.

The gene calls are TRBV5-5 and TRBJ2-7; maybe TRBD1 (5 bases). Germline CDR1 reads SGHKS; CDR2 reads YYEKEE (reference sequence). V lost 4 bases to trimming and J lost 0 bases, with 11 bases between them. The CDR3 runs 14 residues. The CDR3, as DNA: TGTGCCAGCAGCACCACGCAGGGCTCCTACGAGCAGTACTTC. Protein sequence: CASSTTQGSYEQYF. Full variable domain (missing parts from reference TRBV5-5 and TRBJ2-7): DAGVTQSPTHLIKTRGQQVTLRCSPISGHKSVSWYQQVLGQGPQFIFQYYEKEERGRGNFPDRFSARQFPNYSSELNVNALLLGDSALYLCASSTTQGSYEQYFGPGTRLTVT.

V gene TRBV29-1 combines with J gene TRBJ2-1; 9 bases map to TRBD1. The CDR3 is 14 residues long. Losses at the gene ends were 6 bases for V and 6 bases for J; bases not matched to a gene: 9. Germline V lookup: CDR1 SQVTM, CDR2 ANQGSEA. This chain's CDR3 is CSVDRQGGGNEQFF. As DNA, the CDR3 is TGCAGCGTAGATAGACAGGGGGGGGGCAATGAGCAGTTCTTC.

There are a few counts of this clonotype. This chain joins TRBV25-1 and TRBJ2-1; D possibly corresponds to TRBD1 (5 bases). Germline V gene data show CDR1 as MGHDK and CDR2 as SYGVNS. CDR3 length: 15 residues. The V end lost 4 bases, the J end lost 4 bases, and 14 bases lay between the germline ends. The DNA of the CDR3 is TGTGCCAGCAGTGTTGTGCAGGGCTGGTACAATGAGCAGTTCTTC. It specifies CASSVVQGWYNEQFF. The full variable domain, completed using reference TRBV25-1 and TRBJ2-1, is EADIYQTPRYLVIGTGKKITLECSQTMGHDKMYWYQQDPGMELHLIHYSYGVNSTEKGDLSSESTVSRIRTEHFPLTLESARPSHTSQYLCASSVVQGWYNEQFFGPGTRLTVL.

The chain carries TRBV30 and TRBJ2-7; D ambiguous. Germline V CDR1 and CDR2: GTSNPN, SVGIG (reference sequence). The ends were cut back, 3 bases at V and 12 bases at J, with 15 bases in the middle. The CDR3 sequence is 11 residues long. This chain's CDR3 is CAWSGRSGLYF. The CDR3 nucleotides are TGTGCCTGGAGCGGGCGCTCAGGCCTGTACTTC.

V is TRBV24-1 and J is TRBJ2-5; tentative D call: TRBD2 (5 bases). Germline CDR1 and CDR2: KGHDR and SFDVKD. Deletions cut 4 bases from V and 1 base from J, with 9 bases between. The CDR3 is made up of 14 amino acids. The CDR3 loop reads CATSEAGIQETQYF. As DNA, the CDR3 is TGTGCCACCAGTGAAGCCGGGATCCAAGAGACCCAGTACTTC.